This T cell receptor beta chain was profiled in a study of T-cell reconstitution after alpha-beta-depleted transplantation in children. A TCRbeta library incorporating unique molecular identifiers was prepared. TCRdb fed the PCR reads into MiXCR, producing one record per CDR3 protein. This table has some 500,000 distinct CDR3 sequences, 15% to 20% appearing once. The V end lost 6 bases, the J end lost 7 bases, and 19 bases lay between the germline ends. Germline V CDR1 and CDR2: MNHNS, SASEGT. This CDR3 comprises 16 residues. Specimen: PBMCs from the stem cell graft donor, collected from the stem cell graft. The J gene is TRBJ1-6, the V gene TRBV6-1; D is unclear. The receptor was isolated from a human donor who donated a stem cell graft to a child with acute lymphoblastic leukemia. Here the CDR3 reads CASSSDAGRINSPLHF. The CDR3 region has the DNA TGTGCCAGCAGCTCCGATGCCGGACGGATAAATTCACCCCTCCACTTT.